This entry features one T cell receptor (beta chain) sequence. This clonotype has a handful of counts. Its binding antigen is unknown. No base-level quality is on record; no much larger clone is a single base apart. TCR beta CDR3 regions were amplified from RNA transcripts. For the first round of RT-PCR on the TCR CDR3, the HTBI primer set was used together with the Qiagen OneStep RT-PCR kit. Libraries were constructed in a second round of multiplex PCR, after which size selection and purification were carried out. Paired-end sequencing of the libraries was performed with 100 bp reads on an Illumina HiSeq2000. The published analysis was carried out like this. SOAPnuke was used to process the raw data, throwing out any read that contained adapters or uncalled bases, had a mean Phred below 15, or lacked an exact constant-primer or identifier match. COPE v1.2.5 was used to merge high-quality paired reads, and clonotypes were defined as unique nucleotide sequences. MiTCR v1.1 was used to align the clonotypes against IMGT TRBV, TRBD and TRBJ reference segments. The analysis was restricted to V-J combinations with a frequency above 0.0001, which together covered roughly 99% of the repertoires. A TCS score was defined as the ratio of F50 (clonal expansion) to E x V (chaos), with BLOSUM62-based TCRdist applied between CDR3 peptides within each V-J. Welch's t-statistics and random forest reduced around 510 V-J features to under 15, which were used in a naive Bayes classifier (R e1071). TCRdb itself trimmed the public reads at Q25 with fastp, ran MiXCR and retained productive beta chains. Each record represents a unique CDR3 protein, reported with the most common genes and DNA among its rows. TCRdb's processing, not the authors' own work, is the source of the V and J calls. The sample has around 190,000 distinct CDR3 sequences on record, 17% of them singletons. Clones ranked in the top ten supply 40% to 65% of the sample.

This specimen comes from a study of T cells in Graves' hyperthyroidism and ophthalmopathy (dated by TCRdb to the late 2010s). The study in broad terms: Peripheral blood samples were taken at the time of initial diagnosis, prior to any treatment. A discovery cohort of roughly 100 patients, roughly 45 with Graves' ophthalmopathy and approximately 55 with stable Graves' hyperthyroidism, was used to find distinguishing TCR V-J signatures. Whether ophthalmopathy could be predicted prospectively was tested in an independent validation cohort made up of 18 hyperthyroidism patients plus 17 patients who later progressed to ophthalmopathy. The 85 to 100 discovery patients were randomly split 7:3 into training and test sets. The study also compared thyroid tissue and blood T-cell repertoires from more than 5 Graves' hyperthyroidism patients. After blood sampling, hyperthyroidism patients were treated with methimazole at a starting dose of 30 mg daily, and ophthalmopathy patients were treated with high-dose intravenous methylprednisolone. The paper reports TCR Vbeta CDR3 sequencing of some 140 peripheral blood samples: over 40 ophthalmopathy, around 80 hyperthyroidism and 17 progressor patients.

Stable Graves' hyperthyroidism was defined as the absence of progression to ophthalmopathy over 18 months of follow-up. Hyperthyroidism patients were newly diagnosed, had a disease duration of under 2 months, and were aged 18 to 65 years. The study excluded patients with uncontrolled infections, other autoimmune diseases, pregnancy or lactation. Diagnoses were established on the basis of clinical symptoms, serum thyroxine and TRAb, thyroid ultrasound, and orbital computed tomography. PBMCs were separated from under 11 ml of fresh peripheral blood using Ficoll-Paque density gradient centrifugation. Trizol reagent was used to extract total RNA, and RNA quality was then checked on an Agilent 2100 Bioanalyzer. General conclusions and limits of the study: Most expanded thyroid clonotypes (frequency above 0.001) were also detected in blood, a finding suggesting that blood repertoires may reflect thyroid immune responses. Ophthalmopathy was separated from stable hyperthyroidism by a 13 V-J signature model, with approximately 90% sensitivity and 81% to 83% specificity obtained in cross-validation and 80%/75% obtained in testing. No statistical method was used to set the sample size in advance, and investigators knew the group allocation. In validation, progression to ophthalmopathy was predicted by the model with 70% to 71% sensitivity and 72.22% specificity, a median of 6.5 months before onset.

This receptor was obtained from a woman between 45 and 60 years old with Graves' hyperthyroidism. The sequenced sample consisted of blood.

This receptor carries the CDR3 CASSLPSSGSLYEQYF. The nucleotide sequence is given as TGTGCCAGCAGTTTACCGTCTAGCGGGAGTTTGTACGAGCAGTACTTC. The chain uses TRBV28 and TRBJ2-7; 10 nucleotides in the junction match TRBD2. From a lookup of the germline V gene, CDR1 and CDR2 are MDHEN and SYDVKM. There are 16 amino acids in the CDR3, from cysteine to phenylalanine inclusive. Only the CDR3 portion is preserved as DNA: 48 bases, with reading frame beginning at the first base. V has 2 bases trimmed and J has 4 bases trimmed; junction bases matching no gene number 8. The variable domain in full, with residues beyond the CDR3 obtained from the reference TRBV28 and TRBJ2-7 genes, is DVKVTQSSRYLVKRTGEKVFLECVQDMDHENMFWYRQDPGLGLRLIYFSYDVKMKEKGDIPEGYSVSREKKERFSLILESASTNQTSMYLCASSLPSSGSLYEQYFGPGTRLTVT.